These 7 T cell receptor beta chains share one sample of origin, sequenced in a study of blood T cell repertoires in COVID-19. Method: immunoSEQ multiplex PCR; TCRdb's copy keeps in-frame clones and lacks some. This repertoire shows some 160,000 clones, over 75% found once; its top ten account for 6% to 7.5%. Sequencing was done on a sample of peripheral blood. The receptors were sampled from an older man with active or convalescent COVID-19.

This chain's CDR3 is CAWSSYIKNYEQYF. The CDR3 coding sequence is TGTGCCTGGAGTTCATACATAAAGAACTACGAGCAGTACTTC. The genes are TRBV30 and TRBJ2-7; D unresolved. V lost 2 bases and J lost 3, with 14 bases in between. The CDR3 runs to 14 residues. Per the germline V gene, CDR1 is GTSNPN and CDR2 is SVGIG (reference sequence).

This clone came up a few times. The chain uses TRBV10-1 and TRBJ1-1; D unresolved. Germline CDR1 reads WNHNN; CDR2 reads SYGVQD (reference sequence). The length of the CDR3 is 14 residues. V was trimmed by 4 bases and J by 11 bases, leaving 20 bases between them. CDR3 nucleotide sequence: TGCGCCAGCAGTGCCCCGGGAGTCCCTGAGGTGGCTTTCTTT. It encodes CASSAPGVPEVAFF.

This clone was detected once. V and J are TRBV7-2 and TRBJ2-5, with 8 positions matching TRBD1. This CDR3 region has 15 residues. Germline CDR1 is SGHTA and CDR2 is FQGNSA. J was trimmed by 5 bases and V by 4 bases; bases with no gene match: 9. The CDR3 here is CASSSNQGAGETQYF. The DNA of the CDR3 is TGTGCCAGCAGCTCCAATCAGGGGGCCGGGGAGACCCAGTACTTC.

The chain has TRBV4-1 and TRBJ2-5; 12 bases fit TRBD2. Germline assignment: CDR1 MGHRA and CDR2 YSYEKL. The CDR3 contains 20 residues. The trim removed 2 bases at V and 0 bases at J, leaving 13 bases unmatched. The CDR3 DNA follows: TGCGCCAGCAGCCAACCCTTCTCGAGACTAGCGGGAGTGTACCAAGAGACCCAGTACTTC. Translated, it gives CASSQPFSRLAGVYQETQYF.

This clone was seen a few times. The CDR3 reads CASRPLQGRYEQYF. For the CDR3, the DNA is TGTGCCAGCAGGCCATTACAGGGGAGATACGAGCAGTACTTC. This chain uses TRBV6-6 with TRBJ2-7; 7 bases fit TRBD1. The CDR3 consists of 14 residues. Germline lookup yields CDR1 MNHNY and CDR2 SVGAGI (reference sequence). Losses at the gene ends were 6 bases for V and 4 bases for J; bases not matched to a gene: 9.

This clone occurred once. The gene calls are TRBV7-2 and TRBJ2-2, with a possible D match to TRBD1 (5 bases). Germline CDR1 SGHTA, CDR2 FQGNSA. The CDR3 has 14 amino acids. V lost 6 bases and J 0 bases, leaving 8 bases between the germline ends. The CDR3 loop reads CASRPGSNTGELFF. The CDR3 DNA follows: TGTGCCAGCAGACCAGGGTCGAACACCGGGGAGCTGTTTTTT.

CDR3 amino acids: CASSLTHPSMNTEAFF. In DNA form, the CDR3 reads TGTGCCAGCAGCTTGACACACCCCTCCATGAACACTGAAGCTTTCTTT. This chain connects TRBV7-2 to TRBJ1-1; D ambiguous. Trimming removed 3 bases at V and 0 bases at J, with 14 bases between. CDR1 is SGHTA, CDR2 FQGNSA, per germline. The CDR3 consists of 16 residues.